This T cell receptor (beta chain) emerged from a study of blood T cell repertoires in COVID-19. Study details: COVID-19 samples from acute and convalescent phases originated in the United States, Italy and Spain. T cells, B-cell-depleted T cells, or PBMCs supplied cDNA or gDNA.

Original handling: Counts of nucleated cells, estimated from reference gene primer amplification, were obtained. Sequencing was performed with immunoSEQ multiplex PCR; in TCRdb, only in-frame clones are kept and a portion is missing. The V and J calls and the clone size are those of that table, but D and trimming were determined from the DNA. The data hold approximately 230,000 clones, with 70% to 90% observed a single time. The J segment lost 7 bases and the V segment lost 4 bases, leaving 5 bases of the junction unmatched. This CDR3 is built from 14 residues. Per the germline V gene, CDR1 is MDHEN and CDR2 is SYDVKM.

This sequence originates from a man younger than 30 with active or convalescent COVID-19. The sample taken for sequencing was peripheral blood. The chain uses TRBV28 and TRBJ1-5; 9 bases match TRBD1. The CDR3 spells CASSSDRGGQPQHF. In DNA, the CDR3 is TGTGCCAGCAGTTCGGACAGGGGAGGCCAGCCCCAGCATTTT.